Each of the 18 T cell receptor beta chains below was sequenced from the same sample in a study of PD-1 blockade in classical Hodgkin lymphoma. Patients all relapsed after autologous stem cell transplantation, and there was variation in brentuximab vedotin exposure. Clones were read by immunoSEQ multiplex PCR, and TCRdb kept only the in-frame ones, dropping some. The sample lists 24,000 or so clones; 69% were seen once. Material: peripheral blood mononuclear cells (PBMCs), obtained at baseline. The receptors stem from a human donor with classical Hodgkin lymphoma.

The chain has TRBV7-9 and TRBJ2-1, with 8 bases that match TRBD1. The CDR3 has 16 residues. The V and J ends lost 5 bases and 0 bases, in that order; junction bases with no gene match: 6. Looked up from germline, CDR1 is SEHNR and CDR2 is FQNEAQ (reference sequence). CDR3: CASSPRDRSSYNEQFF. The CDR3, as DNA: TGTGCCAGCAGCCCAAGGGACAGGAGCTCCTACAATGAGCAGTTCTTC.

CDR3 protein: CASSLAVGGVHNEQFF. The CDR3 bases are TGTGCCAGCAGCTTAGCGGTCGGGGGGGTACACAATGAGCAGTTCTTC. V and J are TRBV7-8 and TRBJ2-1; 8 positions match TRBD2. With V trimmed by 0 bases and J by 5 bases, 6 bases remained unmatched. Germline CDR1 reads SGHVS; CDR2 reads FQNEAQ. The CDR3 totals 16 residues.

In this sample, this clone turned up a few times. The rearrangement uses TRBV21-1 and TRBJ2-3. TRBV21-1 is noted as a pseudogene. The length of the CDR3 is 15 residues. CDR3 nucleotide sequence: TGTGCCAGCAGACAGGGACTCTCACTCACAGATACGCAGTATTTT. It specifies CASRQGLSLTDTQYF.

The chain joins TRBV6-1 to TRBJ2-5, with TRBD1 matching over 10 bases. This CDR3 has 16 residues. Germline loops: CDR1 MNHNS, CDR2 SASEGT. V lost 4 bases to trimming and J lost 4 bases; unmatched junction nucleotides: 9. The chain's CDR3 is CASSGAGTGVLETQYF. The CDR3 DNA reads TGTGCCAGCAGTGGAGCCGGGACAGGGGTCTTAGAGACCCAGTACTTC.

CDR3 nucleotides: TGTGCCAGTACCTCCCGGACAGGGATCAATCAGCCCCAGCATTTT. Its protein is CASTSRTGINQPQHF. V is TRBV19 and J is TRBJ1-5; TRBD1 matches at 8 bases. CDR1 and CDR2 from the germline V gene are LNHDA and SQIVND (reference sequence). The junction had 8 bases not matched to a gene; V was cut back by 7 bases and J by 3 bases. The CDR3 is 15 residues long.

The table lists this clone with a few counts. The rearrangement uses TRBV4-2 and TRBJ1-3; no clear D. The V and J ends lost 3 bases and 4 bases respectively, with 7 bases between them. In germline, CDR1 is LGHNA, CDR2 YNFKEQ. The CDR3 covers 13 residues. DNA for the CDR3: TGTGCCAGCAGCCAGGGTACGGGAAACACCATATATTTT. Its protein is CASSQGTGNTIYF.

The CDR3 sequence: CASSFGGHLQETQYF. The DNA of the CDR3 is TGTGCCAGCAGCTTTGGGGGACACCTCCAAGAGACCCAGTACTTC. This chain links TRBV11-2 with TRBJ2-5; tentatively, D is TRBD1 (6 bases). CDR3 size: 15 residues. V dropped 3 bases and J dropped 1 base, with 12 bases sitting between them. Germline CDR1 is SGHAT and CDR2 is FQNNGV.

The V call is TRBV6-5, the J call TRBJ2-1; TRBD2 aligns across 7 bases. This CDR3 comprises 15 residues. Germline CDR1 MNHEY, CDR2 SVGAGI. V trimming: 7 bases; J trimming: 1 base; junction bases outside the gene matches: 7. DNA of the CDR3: TGTGCCAGCAAACAAGGACTAGGGTCCTACAATGAGCAGTTCTTC. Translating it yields CASKQGLGSYNEQFF.

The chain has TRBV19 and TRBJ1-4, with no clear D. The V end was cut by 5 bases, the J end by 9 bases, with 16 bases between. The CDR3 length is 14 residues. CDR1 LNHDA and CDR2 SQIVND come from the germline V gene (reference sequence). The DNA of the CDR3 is TGTGCCAGTAGTTCGAGTTTACTAGGGAAAAAACTGTTTTTT. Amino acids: CASSSSLLGKKLFF.

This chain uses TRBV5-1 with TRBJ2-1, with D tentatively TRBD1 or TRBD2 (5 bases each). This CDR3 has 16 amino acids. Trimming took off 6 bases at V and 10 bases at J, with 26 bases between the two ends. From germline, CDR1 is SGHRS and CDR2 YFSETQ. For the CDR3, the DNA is TGCGCCAGCAAACCGGAGCGGCCCGGGACCCCAGGGGAGCAGTTCTTC. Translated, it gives CASKPERPGTPGEQFF.

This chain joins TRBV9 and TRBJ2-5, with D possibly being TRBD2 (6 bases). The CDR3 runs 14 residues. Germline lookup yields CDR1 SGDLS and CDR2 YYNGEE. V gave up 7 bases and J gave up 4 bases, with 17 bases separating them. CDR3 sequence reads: CASGWDGGTETQYF. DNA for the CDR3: TGTGCCAGCGGGTGGGATGGGGGGACAGAGACCCAGTACTTC.

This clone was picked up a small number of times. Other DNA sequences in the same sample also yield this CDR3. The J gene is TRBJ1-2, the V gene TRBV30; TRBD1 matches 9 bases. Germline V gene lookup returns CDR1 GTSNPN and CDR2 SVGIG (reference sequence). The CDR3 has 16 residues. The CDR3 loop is CACLTPGTGTIYGYTF. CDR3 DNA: TGTGCTTGCCTAACCCCCGGGACAGGGACCATCTATGGCTACACCTTC.

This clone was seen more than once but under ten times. For the CDR3, the DNA is TGTGCCAGCAGTTTACCCGTGGACGGCACCGGGGAGCTGTTTTTT. Its translation: CASSLPVDGTGELFF. V and J are TRBV27 and TRBJ2-2, with D unresolved. CDR1 and CDR2 (germline): MNHEY, SMNVEV (reference sequence). This CDR3 has 15 amino acids. Trimming took off 2 bases at V and 4 bases at J, with 11 bases between the two ends.

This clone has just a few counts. The CDR3 sequence: CASSLYSYEQYF. CDR3 DNA sequence: TGTGCCAGCAGCTTATACTCCTACGAGCAGTACTTC. The V call is TRBV11-2, the J call TRBJ2-7; D not resolved. Per the germline V gene, CDR1 is SGHAT and CDR2 is FQNNGV. Deletions cut 2 bases from V and 0 bases from J, with 2 bases between. CDR3 size: 12 residues.

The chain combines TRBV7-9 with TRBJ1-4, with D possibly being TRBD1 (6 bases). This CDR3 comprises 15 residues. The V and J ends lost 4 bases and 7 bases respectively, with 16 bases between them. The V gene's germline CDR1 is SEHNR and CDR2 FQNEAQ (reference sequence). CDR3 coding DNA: TGTGCCAGCAGCTCCGGACAGCACTCGGGTGAAAAACTGTTTTTT. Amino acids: CASSSGQHSGEKLFF.

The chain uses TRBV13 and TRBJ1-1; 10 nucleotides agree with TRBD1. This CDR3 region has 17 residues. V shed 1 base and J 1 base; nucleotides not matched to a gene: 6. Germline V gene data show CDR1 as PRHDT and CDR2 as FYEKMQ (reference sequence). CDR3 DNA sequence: TGTGCCAGCAGCTTAGAGAGGGGACAGGGGAGGAACACTGAAGCTTTCTTT. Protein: CASSLERGQGRNTEAFF.

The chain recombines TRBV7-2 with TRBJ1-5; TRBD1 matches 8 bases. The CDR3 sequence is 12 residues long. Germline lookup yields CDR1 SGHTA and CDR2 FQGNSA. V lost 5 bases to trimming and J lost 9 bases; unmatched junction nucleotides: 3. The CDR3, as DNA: TGTGCCAGCAGCCCCGACAGGGGGCCCCAGCATTTT. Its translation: CASSPDRGPQHF.

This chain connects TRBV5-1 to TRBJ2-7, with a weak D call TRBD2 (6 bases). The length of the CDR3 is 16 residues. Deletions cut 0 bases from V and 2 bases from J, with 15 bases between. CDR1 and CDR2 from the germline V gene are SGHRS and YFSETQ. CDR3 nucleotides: TGCGCCAGCAGCTTGGCCCTCTCAGCGGGCGCCTACGAGCAGTACTTC. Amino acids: CASSLALSAGAYEQYF.